The TCR beta chain under discussion was sequenced for a study of blood T cells in healthy people across ages. General study results and limits: More naive CD4+ cells and higher diversity marked long-lived donors relative to aged donors. Roughly linearly, TCR beta diversity per million T cells fell as age increased.

Extraction yielded at least 5.5 micrograms of total RNA per sample. Alongside a J-beta primer mix, a sample-barcoded 5' primer served in a second PCR lasting about 7 to 11 cycles. TCRdb re-analysed the 5' RACE reads in MiXCR, keeping a single row per CDR3 protein. The data contain approximately 790,000 distinct CDR3 sequences, about 62% of them singletons. V shed 2 bases and J shed 5 bases, with 9 bases lying between them. Germline CDR1 MNHEY, CDR2 SMNVEV (reference sequence). CDR3 length: 13 amino acids. In this sample, this clonotype turned up many times. Its specificity is not known. The rearrangement uses TRBV27 and TRBJ2-5; tentatively, D is TRBD2 (6 bases). The sample consisted of blood. The clonotype originates from a young man in good health. The CDR3 bases are TGTGCCAGCAGTTTAATGGGGGGTGAGACCCAGTACTTC. Its translation is CASSLMGGETQYF.